Given below is one TCR beta chain in context. The antigen remains unidentified. This record comes from a study of shared clonotypes between healthy human individuals. Study as a whole: The study drew on a couple of women and a few men aged 18 to 49 as donors. Study-level findings and limits: For naive CD4 cells, around 5% of clonotypes were shared across a handful of donors.

Assay execution proceeded at the deep level. TCRdb keeps only in-frame clones here, not all; method: immunoSEQ multiplex PCR. The table has around 1,900,000 clones, 85% to 95% seen once. The naive CD8 subset, CD45RO-negative cells positively selected for CCR7, excluded terminally differentiated effector memory CD45RA+ cells. Trimming removed 2 bases from V and 7 bases from J; junction bases left unmatched: 2. The CDR3 runs to 13 residues. Looked up from germline, CDR1 is MNHEY and CDR2 is SMNVEV (reference sequence). Sequenced input: naive CD8+ T cells from PBMCs. This clonotype was obtained from a man aged 18 to 30 in good health. Some clones in this sample may be carry-over from other donors' samples. The V and J genes are TRBV27 and TRBJ1-1; 9 bases are shared with TRBD1. The CDR3 protein is CASSLGQGNEAFF. CDR3 bases: TGTGCCAGCAGTTTAGGACAGGGGAATGAAGCTTTCTTT.